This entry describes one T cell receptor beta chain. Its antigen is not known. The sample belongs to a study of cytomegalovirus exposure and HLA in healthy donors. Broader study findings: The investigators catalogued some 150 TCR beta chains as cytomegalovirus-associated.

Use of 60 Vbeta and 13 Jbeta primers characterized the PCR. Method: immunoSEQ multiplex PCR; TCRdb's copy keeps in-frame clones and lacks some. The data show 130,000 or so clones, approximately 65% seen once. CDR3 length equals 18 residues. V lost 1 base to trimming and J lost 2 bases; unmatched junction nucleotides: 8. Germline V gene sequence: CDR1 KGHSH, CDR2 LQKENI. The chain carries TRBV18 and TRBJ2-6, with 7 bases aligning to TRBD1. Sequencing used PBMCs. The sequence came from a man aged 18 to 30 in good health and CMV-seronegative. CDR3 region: CASSPREPGGTGANVLTF. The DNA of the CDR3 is TGTGCCAGCTCACCACGAGAGCCAGGGGGTACTGGGGCCAACGTCCTGACTTTC.